The sequence of this TCR beta chain was determined in a study of CD8 T cells in Susac syndrome. Random-hexamer reverse transcription was applied to roughly 0.5 to 1 ug RNA. TCRdb re-analysed the immunoSEQ multiplex PCR reads in MiXCR, keeping a single row per CDR3 protein. The table has approximately 190,000 distinct CDR3 sequences, roughly nine tenths seen once. This TCR was sampled from a human donor with Susac syndrome. The sample consisted of CD4+ T cells from PBMCs.

CDR3 sequence reads: CSVQGYQSDTEAFF. In nucleotides, the CDR3 is TGCAGCGTTCAGGGGTACCAGAGTGACACTGAAGCTTTCTTT. The chain is built from TRBV29-1 and TRBJ1-1; D may be TRBD1 (6 bases). The length of the CDR3 is 14 residues. Deletions cut 5 bases from V and 3 bases from J, with 16 bases between. Germline CDR1 is SQVTM and CDR2 is ANQGSEA.